Below are 8 T cell receptor beta chains sequenced from a single sample in a study of identical twins. TCRdb itself ran the 5' RACE reads through MiXCR, one entry per CDR3 protein. The sample shows 550,000 to 800,000 distinct CDR3 sequences, about 7.1% of them seen only once. These data also formed part of another study, on yellow fever vaccine responses in identical twins.

The specimen was PBMCs. The receptors derive from a woman between 18 and 30 years old in good health.

The chain combines TRBV10-1 with TRBJ2-7; TRBD1 might be the D (6 bases). Germline CDR1 WNHNN, CDR2 SYGVQD (reference sequence). V lost 10 bases and J lost 4, with 26 bases in between. CDR3 length equals 16 residues. In DNA form, the CDR3 reads TGCGCCATCCGGCCCCTTTTAGTGAGACAGGCTTACGAGCAGTACTTC. It is translated as CAIRPLLVRQAYEQYF.

In this sample, this clonotype turned up many times. V gene TRBV5-1 combines with J gene TRBJ1-2; D call uncertain. The germline V gene encodes CDR1 SGHRS and CDR2 YFSETQ. The CDR3 has 15 residues. V was shortened by 4 bases and J by 0 bases, with 13 bases between the two germline ends. The CDR3 DNA reads as TGCGCCAGCAGCCGAGACGGGATTTCTAACTATGGCTACACCTTC. Translation: CASSRDGISNYGYTF.

The CDR3 nucleotides read TGTGCCAGCACTCCCCGAGATCCAACCTACGGGGAGCTGTTTTTT. This encodes CASTPRDPTYGELFF. This chain links TRBV6-1 with TRBJ2-2; D unresolved. The CDR3 contains 15 residues. The V end was cut by 7 bases, the J end by 7 bases, with 19 bases between. Germline-derived CDR1 and CDR2 are MNHNS and SASEGT.

V gene TRBV29-1 combines with J gene TRBJ2-2, with 13 bases fitting TRBD2. This CDR3 has 16 residues. Germline CDR1 reads SQVTM; CDR2 reads ANQGSEA. The J segment lost 8 bases and the V segment lost 4 bases, leaving 10 bases of the junction unmatched. Here the CDR3 reads CSVGSPGTSGTGELFF. As DNA, the CDR3 is TGCAGCGTTGGTAGTCCCGGGACTAGCGGGACTGGGGAGCTGTTTTTT.

This clonotype has ten or more counts. The chain links TRBV4-1 to TRBJ2-1; TRBD2 agrees at 10 bases. The CDR3 runs to 16 residues. Losses at the gene ends were 2 bases for V and 7 bases for J; bases not matched to a gene: 8. CDR1 is MGHRA, CDR2 YSYEKL, per germline. The CDR3 nucleotides read TGCGCCAGCAGCCAACCCACTAGCGGGGTAGGGAATGAGCAGTTCTTC. Encoded protein: CASSQPTSGVGNEQFF.

This clonotype showed up many times. The chain carries TRBV28 and TRBJ2-7; 8 bases fit TRBD2. CDR3 length: 14 residues. Per germline, CDR1 MDHEN and CDR2 SYDVKM. The V and J ends lost 5 bases and 4 bases, in that order; junction bases with no gene match: 7. The CDR3 DNA reads TGTGCCAGCAGTCCCTTAGCGGGGAAATACGAGCAGTACGTC. Its translation is CASSPLAGKYEQYV.

This clonotype was counted many times. This chain uses TRBV18 with TRBJ1-1, with D hard to call. The germline CDR1 and CDR2 sequences are KGHSH and LQKENI. The V end lost 3 bases, the J end lost 5 bases, and 7 bases lay between the germline ends. The CDR3 extends over 12 amino acids. The chain's CDR3 is CASSPGATEAFF. The CDR3 DNA sequence: TGTGCCAGCTCACCGGGAGCTACTGAAGCTTTCTTT.

This clonotype came up a few times. The chain has TRBV12-3 or TRBV12-4 and TRBJ1-1; D is unresolved. This CDR3 has 14 residues. The V and J ends lost 1 base and 8 bases respectively, with 14 bases between them. DNA for the CDR3: TGTGCCAGCAGTTTAGATTTTGGGAGCGTCGAAGCTTTCTTT. As protein: CASSLDFGSVEAFF.